This T cell receptor (beta chain) was sequenced for a study of shared clonotypes between healthy human individuals (dated by TCRdb to between 2020 and 2021). For the study in its entirety: A couple of women and a few men aged 18 to 49 years were included in the cohort. For each donor, CD4 naive and CD4 memory were each given three plates, CD8 naive was given two plates, and CD8 memory was given one plate. The study deeply sequenced blood TCR repertoires of about 5 healthy adults to estimate repertoire size and the extent of clonotype sharing between individuals. To increase sequencing depth and limit assay-specific biases, different laboratories used diverse techniques to prepare libraries and sequence TCR repertoires. Each donor's leukapheresis produced roughly between about 0.9 and 9.5 billion PBMCs.

CD8 naive samples were obtained by positive selection for CCR7 among CD45RO-negative cells, yielding a CD45RA+CCR7+ population from which TemRA cells were excluded. Donors were healthy HIV-negative adults with no recently reported acute infections or vaccinations. Every donor was a Caucasian adult living in Nashville, Tennessee, USA. Blood was obtained by leukapheresis, after which PBMCs were separated by Ficoll-Histopaque density gradient centrifugation and cryopreserved in liquid nitrogen vapor phase. Analytical flow cytometry was used to check the purity and quantity of every magnetically sorted T cell population. Each sorted fraction had its genomic DNA isolated and then quantified by UV absorbance on a Nanodrop 2000c. Using the deep immunoSEQ assay, TCR CDR3 regions were amplified from genomic DNA by multiplex PCR. For each cell subset, the extracted genomic DNA was distributed evenly across all wells of several immunoSEQ 96-well plates, and each plate served as one replicate. Each replicate PCR for sorted subsets received about 200 ng genomic DNA, equal to about 30,000 T cell genomes. The purified libraries were quantified using a Qubit 3.0 fluorometer, sized with a Bioanalyzer 2100, and then quantified again using the KAPA Library Quantification kit. Each immunoSEQ 96-well plate was sequenced on its own single-read 150-cycle Illumina NextSeq 550 flow cell. Turning to the authors' computational methods: Because only junctional sequences without quality scores were contained in the immunoSEQ output, filtering matching that applied to full-length reads could not be performed. To assign V/J genes and CDR3, sequences were annotated using PyIR, a Python wrapper for IgBLAST v1.9, with IMGT germline references. Any read was removed if the V/J assignment was weak (E-value above 1e-6), the CDR3 was missing, or the read contained stop codons, out-of-frame junctions, or ambiguous translated residues. V3J clonotypes were defined by identical inferred V gene, J gene, and CDR3 amino acid sequence. Percentage overlap between repertoires was calculated by dividing the number of shared unique clonotypes by the size of the smaller repertoire. Three approaches were used to assess repertoire richness: RTK rarefaction, the Chao1 estimator, and Recon v2.1 estimates of unobserved clonotypes. Generation probabilities for all TCRbeta clonotypes obtained by the gDNA method from a few donors were computed using OLGA. TCRdb retrieved this table from immuneACCESS and kept in-frame rearrangements only. Not all clones are present; in checked studies, unresolved V genes account for under half, and no reason is known for the remainder. V, J and clone size reflect that table, while D and trimming were determined from the DNA. The sample contains over 2,000,000 clones, around 93% of them found a single time. The ten largest clones add up to roughly 1.7% of the sample.

Notes on this clone: The antigen this receptor binds is unknown. Per-base quality was not reported, and no clone a single base away is much larger than it.

CDR1 SGHAT and CDR2 FQNNGV are derived from the germline V gene. Taken from cysteine to phenylalanine, the CDR3 has 18 residues. Only the CDR3 part of the read is kept: 54 bases, read in frame from the first base. V lost 5 bases and J lost 5 bases, and the count of bases not matched to a germline gene is 10. What the authors observed across the whole study: Sharing across several donors was observed for roughly 5% of naive CD4, around 3.5% of naive CD8, over 2% of memory CD4, and around 0.44% of memory CD8 clonotypes. Because the study included only a small number of donors, the genetic and exposure-history diversity represented was limited. Higher generation probabilities were observed for clonotypes shared by all four sorted-subset donors than for non-shared clonotypes. Larger estimated clonotype richness was generally found for naive subsets than for memory subsets. Based on pairwise subsampling, the degree of clonotype sharing among donors was expected to be affected by sequencing depth. Even with the large sequencing depth, rarefaction of the sorted-subset datasets indicated that sequencing was incomplete. Sampling was restricted to blood, and TCR repertoires in tissues likely differ from the TCR repertoires found in blood.

This sequence was found in a man between 18 and 35 years old in good health. Some clones in this sample may be carry-over from other donors' samples. The V gene is TRBV11-2 and the J gene is TRBJ2-1; 15 middle bases align to TRBD2. The specimen sequenced was naive CD8+ T cells from PBMCs. The sample's cell subset or site label, in plain terms: CD45RA+CCR7+. The CDR3 here reads CASSHRTSGRGIDNEQFF. The nucleotides read TGTGCCAGCAGCCACCGGACTAGCGGGAGGGGCATTGACAATGAGCAGTTCTTC.